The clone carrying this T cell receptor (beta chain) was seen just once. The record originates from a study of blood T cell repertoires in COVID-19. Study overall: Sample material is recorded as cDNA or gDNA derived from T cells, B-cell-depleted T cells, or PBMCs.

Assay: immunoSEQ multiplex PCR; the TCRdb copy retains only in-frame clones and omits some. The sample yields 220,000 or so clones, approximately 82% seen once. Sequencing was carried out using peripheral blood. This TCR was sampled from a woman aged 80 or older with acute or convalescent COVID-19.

CDR3 sequence reads: CASSRLAGGTTDTQYF. The DNA for the CDR3 is TGCGCCAGCAGTCGTCTAGCGGGGGGAACCACAGATACGCAGTATTTT. The chain carries TRBV5-1 and TRBJ2-3; 11 bases fit TRBD2. The CDR3 contains 16 residues. CDR1 is SGHRS and CDR2 is YFSETQ in the germline V gene. The V gene end was trimmed by 5 bases and the J gene end by 2 bases; junction bases not matched to a gene: 7.